These T cell receptor beta chains were read from a single sample in a study of glioma-infiltrating T cells. One entry per CDR3 protein results from TCRdb running MiXCR on the multiplex PCR reads. The sample holds around 90,000 distinct CDR3 sequences; about 37% are singletons and the top ten take 30% to 40%. Sequencing input: glioma tissue, nonneoplastic brain tissue, or PBMCs (not recorded which). Receptors originate from a human donor with low-grade glioma or glioblastoma, undergoing nonglioma brain surgery, or in good health (not recorded which). Each CDR3 is given without its conserved first and last residue. The order of the fields is clone size, J gene, V gene, CDR3 protein. Expanded clones get a size class; other rows say once, few or many, or leave the size out.

abundance: -
j_gene: TRBJ1-6
v_gene: TRBV12-3/TRBV12-4
CDR3aa: VSSLGSSPLH

abundance: many
j_gene: TRBJ2-7
v_gene: TRBV2
CDR3aa: ASSVPSGAPYEQY

abundance: many
j_gene: TRBJ2-1
v_gene: TRBV29-1
CDR3aa: SVALAGSDHEQF

abundance: -
j_gene: TRBJ1-3
v_gene: TRBV15
CDR3aa: ATSNTGTVLSGNTIY

abundance: many
j_gene: TRBJ1-5
v_gene: TRBV4-3
CDR3aa: ASSQDGTGDQPQH

abundance: many
j_gene: TRBJ2-7
v_gene: TRBV3-1
CDR3aa: ASSQDFGGGREQY

abundance: -
j_gene: TRBJ2-1
v_gene: TRBV6-2/TRBV6-3
CDR3aa: ASGGRNEQF

abundance: many
j_gene: TRBJ1-1
v_gene: TRBV5-1
CDR3aa: ASRVGSLNTEAF

abundance: -
j_gene: TRBJ2-7
v_gene: TRBV2
CDR3aa: ASSGTAYEQY

abundance: many
j_gene: TRBJ1-1
v_gene: TRBV3-1
CDR3aa: ASTQKNGQGITEAF

abundance: -
j_gene: TRBJ2-3
v_gene: TRBV20-1
CDR3aa: SARDSRPPGYSTDTQY

abundance: few
j_gene: TRBJ1-1
v_gene: TRBV6-1
CDR3aa: ASSVATGGYTEAF

abundance: -
j_gene: TRBJ2-3
v_gene: TRBV6-5
CDR3aa: ASNYDPADTQY

abundance: -
j_gene: TRBJ1-6
v_gene: TRBV28
CDR3aa: ASSLTGTGGNSPLH

abundance: many
j_gene: TRBJ1-2
v_gene: TRBV7-2
CDR3aa: ASSKETGYYGYT

abundance: once
j_gene: TRBJ1-4
v_gene: TRBV3-1
CDR3aa: ASRQDQIGGERLF

abundance: many
j_gene: TRBJ2-7
v_gene: TRBV5-4
CDR3aa: ASSFPGLAGAYEQY

abundance: many
j_gene: TRBJ2-3
v_gene: TRBV5-1
CDR3aa: ASSLGDYAGSTDTQY

abundance: many
j_gene: TRBJ2-1
v_gene: TRBV19
CDR3aa: ASSIFGIFDPYNEQF

abundance: medium-sized
j_gene: TRBJ1-1
v_gene: TRBV6-1
CDR3aa: ASRRDSGMNTEAF

abundance: -
j_gene: TRBJ2-7
v_gene: TRBV28
CDR3aa: ASSGAGQGHEQY

abundance: -
j_gene: TRBJ1-1
v_gene: TRBV20-1
CDR3aa: RARDGSEAF

abundance: -
j_gene: TRBJ1-6
v_gene: TRBV7-2
CDR3aa: ASSSGTGVRISPLH

abundance: -
j_gene: TRBJ2-7
v_gene: TRBV20-1
CDR3aa: SAQGLSEQY

abundance: many
j_gene: TRBJ2-5
v_gene: TRBV12-5
CDR3aa: ASGLWGAGTQY

abundance: many
j_gene: TRBJ2-7
v_gene: TRBV6-2/TRBV6-3
CDR3aa: ASSYGSPPYEQY

abundance: -
j_gene: TRBJ2-1
v_gene: TRBV6-1
CDR3aa: ASRAGQGSYEQF

abundance: -
j_gene: TRBJ2-5
v_gene: TRBV28
CDR3aa: ASSGDRDETQY

abundance: many
j_gene: TRBJ1-1
v_gene: TRBV5-1
CDR3aa: ASSRMENTEAF

abundance: -
j_gene: TRBJ2-1
v_gene: TRBV6-5
CDR3aa: VSSYSVAGGLWSYNEQF

abundance: few
j_gene: TRBJ2-7
v_gene: TRBV29-1
CDR3aa: SGRDSAYEQY

abundance: once
j_gene: TRBJ2-1
v_gene: TRBV28
CDR3aa: ASSFYICSADPTSGSYTEQF

abundance: -
j_gene: TRBJ1-6
v_gene: TRBV29-1
CDR3aa: SVLISGQNNTPLH

abundance: once
j_gene: TRBJ2-3
v_gene: TRBV2
CDR3aa: AISRGLASTADTQY

abundance: many
j_gene: TRBJ1-5
v_gene: TRBV7-3
CDR3aa: ASSTGANQPQH

abundance: many
j_gene: TRBJ1-3
v_gene: TRBV2
CDR3aa: ASRRESSGNTIY

abundance: -
j_gene: TRBJ2-7
v_gene: TRBV15
CDR3aa: ATSTDRSSYNEQY

abundance: many
j_gene: TRBJ2-7
v_gene: TRBV6-1
CDR3aa: ASSSVKNSAYEQY

abundance: many
j_gene: TRBJ1-5
v_gene: TRBV19
CDR3aa: ATTKYSSNQPQH

abundance: -
j_gene: TRBJ1-3
v_gene: TRBV30
CDR3aa: AWSGLGGSGNTIY

abundance: many
j_gene: TRBJ1-6
v_gene: TRBV7-2
CDR3aa: ASSLAQGVSTLH